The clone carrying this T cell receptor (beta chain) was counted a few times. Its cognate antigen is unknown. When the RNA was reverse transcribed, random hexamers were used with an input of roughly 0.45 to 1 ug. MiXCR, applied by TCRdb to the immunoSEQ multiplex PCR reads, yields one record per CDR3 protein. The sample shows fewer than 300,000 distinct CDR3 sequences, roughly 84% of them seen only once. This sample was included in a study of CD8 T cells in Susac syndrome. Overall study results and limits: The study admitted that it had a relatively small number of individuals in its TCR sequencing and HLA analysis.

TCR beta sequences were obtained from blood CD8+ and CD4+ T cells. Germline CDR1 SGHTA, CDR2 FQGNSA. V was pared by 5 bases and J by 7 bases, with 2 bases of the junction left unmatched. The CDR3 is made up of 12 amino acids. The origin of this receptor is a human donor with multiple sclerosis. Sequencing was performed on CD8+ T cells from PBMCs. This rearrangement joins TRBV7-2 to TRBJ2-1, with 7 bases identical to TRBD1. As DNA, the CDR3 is TGTGCCAGCAGCGCACAGGGGAATGAGCAGTTCTTC. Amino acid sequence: CASSAQGNEQFF.